This TCR beta chain came from a study of lymphopenia after photon versus proton radiotherapy. Study results and caveats: Survival link was tested only in deceased patients; proton benefit remains a possibility. After lymphocyte nadir, photon-treated repertoires showed oligoclonal expansion, especially CD8+ Temra.

Trimming shortened V by 5 bases and J by 4 bases, and 21 bases separated the two germline ends. The CDR3 extends over 17 amino acids. The V gene's germline CDR1 is SGHAT and CDR2 FQNNGV. Profiled with immunoSEQ multiplex PCR; TCRdb holds only in-frame clones, not every one. The sample holds approximately 20,000 clones, about 89% seen once. Points on this clone: Antigen specificity is unknown.

Sequencing used peripheral blood, obtained from a patient treated with photon-based radiotherapy. The V gene is TRBV11-2, the J gene TRBJ2-1, with D possibly being TRBD2 (5 bases). The origin of this receptor is a man between 60 and 75 years old with pancreatic cancer. CDR3 bases: TGTGCCAGCAGCCCGCGGTTGGAGGCTCGTCCGTACAATGAGCAGTTCTTC. Translation: CASSPRLEARPYNEQFF.